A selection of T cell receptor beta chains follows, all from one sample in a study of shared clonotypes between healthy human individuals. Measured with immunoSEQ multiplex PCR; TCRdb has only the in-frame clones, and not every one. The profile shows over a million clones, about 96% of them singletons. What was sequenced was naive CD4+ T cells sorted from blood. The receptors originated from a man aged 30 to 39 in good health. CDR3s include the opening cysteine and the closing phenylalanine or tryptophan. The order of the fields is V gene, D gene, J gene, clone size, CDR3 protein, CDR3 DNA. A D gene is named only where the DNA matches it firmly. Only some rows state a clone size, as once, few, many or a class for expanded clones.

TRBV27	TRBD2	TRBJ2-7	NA	CASSRYTSGSYEQYF	TGTGCCAGCAGTCGATACACTAGCGGGAGCTACGAGCAGTACTTC
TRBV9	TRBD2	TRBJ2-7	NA	CASSPRTSGSTEQYF	TGTGCCAGCAGCCCGCGGACTAGCGGGAGTACCGAGCAGTACTTC
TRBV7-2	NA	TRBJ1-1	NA	CASSQEVLRGNTEAFF	TGTGCCAGCAGCCAGGAAGTTTTGCGGGGGAACACTGAAGCTTTCTTT
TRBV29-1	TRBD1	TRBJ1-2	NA	CSVDGTDYGYTF	TGCAGCGTTGACGGGACAGACTATGGCTACACCTTC
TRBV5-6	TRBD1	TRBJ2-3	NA	CASSLQGVDTQYF	TGTGCCAGCAGCTTACAGGGGGTAGATACGCAGTATTTT
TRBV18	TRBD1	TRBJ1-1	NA	CASSPLLNRGGGDTEAFF	TGTGCCAGCTCACCACTGCTTAACAGGGGAGGAGGGGACACTGAAGCTTTCTTT
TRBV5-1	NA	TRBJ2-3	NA	CASSLESEFTDTQYF	TGCGCCAGCAGCTTGGAGTCAGAGTTCACAGATACGCAGTATTTT
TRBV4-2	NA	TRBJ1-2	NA	CASSQVGVANYGYTF	TGTGCCAGCAGCCAAGTAGGGGTAGCTAACTATGGCTACACCTTC
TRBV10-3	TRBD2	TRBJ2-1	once	CAISEPGLAGKRKNNEQFF	TGTGCCATCAGTGAACCGGGACTAGCGGGAAAGAGGAAAAACAATGAGCAGTTCTTC
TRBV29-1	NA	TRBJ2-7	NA	CSVVRSASEQYF	TGCAGCGTTGTAAGGTCCGCGTCCGAGCAGTACTTC
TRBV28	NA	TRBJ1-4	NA	CACSGTADKLFF	TGTGCCTGTTCCGGGACGGCGGATAAACTGTTTTTT
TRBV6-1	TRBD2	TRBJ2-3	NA	CASSPLAGGPDTQYF	TGTGCCAGCAGTCCATTAGCGGGAGGGCCGGATACGCAGTATTTT
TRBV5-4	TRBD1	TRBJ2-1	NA	CASSLPGQGAYNEQFF	TGTGCCAGCAGCTTACCGGGACAGGGGGCCTACAATGAGCAGTTCTTC
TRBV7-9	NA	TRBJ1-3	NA	CASSLARSRSGTGNTIYF	TGTGCCAGCAGCTTAGCTCGGTCCCGTTCGGGTACTGGAAACACCATATATTTT
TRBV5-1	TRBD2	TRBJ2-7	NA	CASSSWGGSSYEQYF	TGCGCCAGCAGCTCGTGGGGCGGGAGCTCCTACGAGCAGTACTTC
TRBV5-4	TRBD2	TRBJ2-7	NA	CASSTTTSRLGEQYF	TGTGCCAGCAGCACCACGACTAGCAGGTTAGGCGAGCAGTACTTC
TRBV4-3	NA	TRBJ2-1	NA	CASSPDIVRNEQFF	TGCGCCAGCAGCCCAGATATAGTGCGCAATGAGCAGTTCTTC
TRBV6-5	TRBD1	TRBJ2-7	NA	CASSYYGQGPYEQYF	TGTGCCAGCAGTTACTATGGACAGGGCCCCTACGAGCAGTACTTC
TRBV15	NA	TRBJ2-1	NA	CATSTRLWNEQFF	TGTGCCACCAGCACCCGGTTGTGGAATGAGCAGTTCTTC
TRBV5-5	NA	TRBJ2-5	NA	CASSHSPGQETQYF	TGTGCCAGCAGCCACTCCCCCGGGCAAGAGACCCAGTACTTC
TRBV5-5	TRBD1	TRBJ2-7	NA	CASSLAGTGNSYEQYF	TGTGCCAGCAGCTTGGCCGGGACAGGCAACTCCTACGAGCAGTACTTC
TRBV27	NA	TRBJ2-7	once	CASSPFTQAYEQYF	TGTGCCAGCAGTCCCTTCACCCAGGCCTACGAGCAGTACTTC
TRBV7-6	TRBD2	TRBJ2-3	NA	CASSLGTSWFSDTQYF	TGTGCCAGCAGCCTTGGGACTAGCTGGTTTTCAGATACGCAGTATTTT
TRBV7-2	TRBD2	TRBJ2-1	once	CASSLSGRGSNEQFF	TGTGCCAGCAGCCTTAGCGGGAGGGGCTCGAATGAGCAGTTCTTC
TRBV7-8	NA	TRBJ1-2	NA	CASSRGRVGANYGYTF	TGTGCCAGCAGCCGAGGTAGAGTAGGGGCAAACTATGGCTACACCTTC
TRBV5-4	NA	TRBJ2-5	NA	CASSSGGRSQETQYF	TGTGCCAGCAGCTCTGGAGGACGGTCCCAAGAGACCCAGTACTTC
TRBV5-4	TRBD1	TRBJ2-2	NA	CASSLKQGASGELFF	TGTGCCAGCAGCTTGAAACAGGGGGCGAGCGGGGAGCTGTTTTTT
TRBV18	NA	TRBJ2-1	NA	CASSGGTVDEQFF	TGTGCCAGCTCAGGGGGGACAGTTGATGAGCAGTTCTTC
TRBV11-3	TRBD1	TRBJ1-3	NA	CASSGTGGAIYF	TGTGCCAGCAGCGGTACAGGGGGTGCCATATATTTT
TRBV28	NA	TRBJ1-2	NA	CASSLGRDKRGYTF	TGTGCCAGCAGTTTGGGCCGGGACAAGCGTGGCTACACCTTC
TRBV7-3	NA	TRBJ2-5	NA	CASSPVARSPLETQYF	TGTGCCAGCAGCCCGGTGGCTAGGAGTCCTTTAGAGACCCAGTACTTC
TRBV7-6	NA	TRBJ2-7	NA	CASSLALDAVYF	TGTGCCAGCAGCTTAGCGTTGGATGCGGTCTACTTC
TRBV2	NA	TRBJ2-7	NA	CASRGSGTYEQYF	TGTGCCAGCAGAGGTAGCGGTACCTACGAGCAGTACTTC
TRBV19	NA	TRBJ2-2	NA	CASESSTDTGELFF	TGTGCCAGCGAATCCAGTACAGACACCGGGGAGCTGTTTTTT
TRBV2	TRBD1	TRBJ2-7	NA	CASRRLKGQGSYEQYF	TGTGCCAGCAGGCGTCTGAAGGGACAGGGGTCCTACGAGCAGTACTTC
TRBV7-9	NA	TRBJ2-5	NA	CASSLVVVSARQETQYF	TGTGCCAGCAGCTTAGTTGTTGTATCGGCCAGACAAGAGACCCAGTACTTC
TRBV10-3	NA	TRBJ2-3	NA	CAIREDHISQYF	TGTGCCATCAGAGAGGACCATATATCGCAGTATTTT
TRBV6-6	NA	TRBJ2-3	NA	CASSYSSGTSTDTQYF	TGTGCCAGCAGTTACTCATCCGGGACTAGCACAGATACGCAGTATTTT
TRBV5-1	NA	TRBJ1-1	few	CASTKDPQNTEAFF	TGCGCCAGTACCAAGGATCCTCAGAACACTGAAGCTTTCTTT
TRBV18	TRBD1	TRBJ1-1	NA	CASSRQGSLATEAFF	TGTGCCAGCTCGCGACAGGGGTCGTTGGCCACTGAAGCTTTCTTT
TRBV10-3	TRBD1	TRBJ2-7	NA	CAISDSDRVGQYF	TGTGCCATCAGTGATTCCGACAGGGTTGGGCAGTACTTC
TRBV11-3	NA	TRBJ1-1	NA	CASSLTPSNTEAFF	TGTGCCAGCAGCTTAACCCCAAGCAACACTGAAGCTTTCTTT
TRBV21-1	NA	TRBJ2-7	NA	CASIITGTQTYEQYF	TGTGCCAGCATTATCACCGGGACTCAGACCTACGAGCAGTACTTC
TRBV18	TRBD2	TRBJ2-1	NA	CASSFSGPVYGDNEQFF	TGTGCCAGCTCGTTTAGCGGGCCCGTCTATGGGGACAATGAGCAGTTCTTC
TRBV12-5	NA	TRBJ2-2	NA	CASGSLDQAIPNTGELFF	TGTGCTAGTGGTTCCCTTGACCAGGCGATACCGAACACCGGGGAGCTGTTTTTT
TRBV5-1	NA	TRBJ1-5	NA	CASSFLAKKHHDFSNQPQHF	TGCGCCAGCAGCTTCCTGGCAAAGAAACACCACGACTTTAGCAATCAGCCCCAGCATTTT
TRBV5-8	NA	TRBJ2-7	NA	CASSSSQEGREQYF	TGTGCCAGCAGCTCCTCACAGGAGGGTCGCGAGCAGTACTTC
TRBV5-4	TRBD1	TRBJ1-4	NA	CASSSGQSGEKLFF	TGTGCCAGCAGCTCGGGACAGTCTGGGGAAAAACTGTTTTTT
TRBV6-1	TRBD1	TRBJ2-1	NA	CASSSRQGLYNEQFF	TGTGCCAGCAGTAGTCGACAGGGGCTGTACAATGAGCAGTTCTTC
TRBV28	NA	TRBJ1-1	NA	CASSLLGGNTEAFF	TGTGCCAGCAGTTTATTGGGAGGGAACACTGAAGCTTTCTTT
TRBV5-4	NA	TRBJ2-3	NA	CASSLAGTTDTQYF	TGTGCCAGCAGCTTGGCGGGAACCACAGATACGCAGTATTTT
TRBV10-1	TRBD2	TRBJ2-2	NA	CATSSGSRTGELFF	TGCGCCACCTCAAGCGGGAGTAGAACCGGGGAGCTGTTTTTT
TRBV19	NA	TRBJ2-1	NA	CASSMVGHNEQFF	TGTGCCAGTAGTATGGTCGGCCACAATGAGCAGTTCTTC
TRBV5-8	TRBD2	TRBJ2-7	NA	CASSSRKRGTYEQYF	TGTGCCAGCAGCTCCCGAAAGCGGGGGACCTACGAGCAGTACTTC
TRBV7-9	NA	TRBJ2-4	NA	CASSFFPGRTDIQYF	TGTGCCAGCAGCTTCTTTCCAGGGCGAACGGACATTCAGTACTTC
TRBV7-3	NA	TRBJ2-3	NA	CASSLGLPASTDTQYF	TGTGCCAGCAGCTTAGGACTGCCAGCTAGCACAGATACGCAGTATTTT
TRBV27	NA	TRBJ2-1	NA	CASSLHYGRQRSYNEQFF	TGTGCCAGCAGTTTACATTACGGTCGACAGCGTTCCTACAATGAGCAGTTCTTC